The rows below give T cell receptor beta chains drawn from one sample of a study of blood T cell repertoires in COVID-19. The repertoire was sequenced with immunoSEQ multiplex PCR; TCRdb's copy has only in-frame clones and lacks some. The sample consists of about 280,000 clones, roughly 89% of them appearing once. The specimen sequenced was PBMCs or T cells enriched from blood (not recorded which). The receptors come from a woman aged 18-29 years with acute COVID-19. The CDR3 runs from the conserved cysteine through the conserved F or W. Fields, in order: CDR3 DNA, CDR3 protein, J gene, V gene, D gene, clone size. The D gene is left open where the match is weak. Rows give clone size only sometimes, using once, few, many, or a class for an expanded clone.

TGCGCCAGCAGCTTGGTTGTAGCGGAGAATGAGCAGTTCTTC CASSLVVAENEQFF TRBJ2-1 TRBV5-1 NA NA
TGTGCCAGCAGTTTGGCGGGAGCGGACAATGAGCAGTTCTTC CASSLAGADNEQFF TRBJ2-1 TRBV28 TRBD2 NA
TGCGCCAGCAGCCAAGACGGCGGGGGCCCATACAATGAGCAGTTCTTC CASSQDGGGPYNEQFF TRBJ2-1 TRBV4-1 NA NA
TGTGCCAGCAGCTCAGGTAGGGAGTCCGGGAACACTGAAGCTTTCTTT CASSSGRESGNTEAFF TRBJ1-1 TRBV13 NA NA
TGTGCCATCAGTGAGGGCTTCACTAACTATGGCTACACCTTC CAISEGFTNYGYTF TRBJ1-2 TRBV10-3 NA NA
TGTGCCAGCTCAGGCACGGCCCGGCAGGGTGATATCTACGAGCAGTACTTC CASSGTARQGDIYEQYF TRBJ2-7 TRBV18 NA NA
TGTGCCAGCAGCTTGCGGACGATAGCGGGAGGGTATTACGAGCAGTACTTC CASSLRTIAGGYYEQYF TRBJ2-7 TRBV5-4 TRBD2 once
TGTGCCAGCAGCGAGACAGGGGGCGCCCACGGGGAGCTGTTTTTT CASSETGGAHGELFF TRBJ2-2 TRBV2 TRBD1 NA
TGTGCCAGCAGCTTAACGGGGACAGGGGGTTATGGCTACACCTTC CASSLTGTGGYGYTF TRBJ1-2 TRBV7-3 TRBD1 NA
TGCAGTGCTAGTAGTTACAGGGGAAGCAATCAGCCCCAGCATTTT CSASSYRGSNQPQHF TRBJ1-5 TRBV20-1 TRBD1 NA
TGCGCCAGCAGCGGGACAGGGGATGTTCCCGACTTTACAGATACGCAGTATTTT CASSGTGDVPDFTDTQYF TRBJ2-3 TRBV10-1 TRBD1 NA
TGTGCCAGTAGTGCCGGGACAGGGGGTCGCCATTCACCCCTCCACTTT CASSAGTGGRHSPLHF TRBJ1-6 TRBV19 TRBD1 NA
TGTGCCAGCAAAGCACCGGGACAAGTTCTCAATCAGCCCCAGCATTTT CASKAPGQVLNQPQHF TRBJ1-5 TRBV2 NA NA
TGTGCCAGCAGTTTATGGGATGAGGATCGGGAAAAACTGTTTTTT CASSLWDEDREKLFF TRBJ1-4 TRBV28 NA once
TGTGCCACCCTCGAGACAGGGATTGGCAATCAGCCCCAGCATTTT CATLETGIGNQPQHF TRBJ1-5 TRBV19 TRBD1 NA
TGTGCCAGCAGTTACTCACCTAGCGGGAGCGGATACAATGAGCAGTTCTTC CASSYSPSGSGYNEQFF TRBJ2-1 TRBV27 TRBD2 NA
TGTGCCAGTAGTATAGCCCCGGGTTCACGACAGCCCCAGCATTTT CASSIAPGSRQPQHF TRBJ1-5 TRBV19 NA NA
TGCGCCAGCAGCCTGGGACGGGTGAACACTGAAGCTTTCTTT CASSLGRVNTEAFF TRBJ1-1 TRBV5-1 NA NA
TGTGCCAGTAGTATCGGACTAGCGGGAGGGAATGGTGAGCAGTTCTTC CASSIGLAGGNGEQFF TRBJ2-1 TRBV19 TRBD2 NA
TGTGCCAGTAGTATGGGGGTAGCGGGACAAGAGACCCAGTACTTC CASSMGVAGQETQYF TRBJ2-5 TRBV19 TRBD2 NA
TGCGCCAGCAGCCAAGATGGGCGGGCCTCCTACAATGAGCAGTTCTTC CASSQDGRASYNEQFF TRBJ2-1 TRBV4-1 NA NA
TGCGCCAGCAGCCAAGACGCCCAGTATCAGCCCCAGCATTTT CASSQDAQYQPQHF TRBJ1-5 TRBV4-3 NA NA
TGTGCCACCTGGGACAGGGGCAGTGGCTACACCTTC CATWDRGSGYTF TRBJ1-2 TRBV10-3 TRBD1 NA
TGTGCCTGGAGTGTTTGGCGGCAGGAGACCCAGTACTTC CAWSVWRQETQYF TRBJ2-5 TRBV30 NA NA
TGTGCCAGCAGCGACGAGACTAGCGGTAAAGAGACCCAGTACTTC CASSDETSGKETQYF TRBJ2-5 TRBV9 TRBD2 NA
TGTGCCTGGAGAAAACGGGACATAAACACTGAAGCTTTCTTT CAWRKRDINTEAFF TRBJ1-1 TRBV30 NA NA
TGTGCCAGCAGTTACTTGGCGGGAGGGGAGACCCAGTACTTC CASSYLAGGETQYF TRBJ2-5 TRBV6-7 TRBD2 NA
TGTGCCAGCAGGACTCCCAAGGGGGCCGGGAACACTGAAGCTTTCTTT CASRTPKGAGNTEAFF TRBJ1-1 TRBV7-9 TRBD1 NA
TGCGCCAGCAGGTGGGACAGTGCCTACGAGCAGTACTTC CASRWDSAYEQYF TRBJ2-7 TRBV5-1 TRBD1 NA
TGTGCCAGTAGTATCGGGCAGGGTGAAGCTTTCTTT CASSIGQGEAFF TRBJ1-1 TRBV19 NA NA
TGTGCCAGCAGGACAGGGGATAATGAAAAACTGTTTTTT CASRTGDNEKLFF TRBJ1-4 TRBV6-5 TRBD1 NA
TGCGCCAGCTGTCACTCTGGGGACTGGGGGGGCGGGGAGCTGTTTTTT CASCHSGDWGGGELFF TRBJ2-2 TRBV23-1 TRBD2 NA
TGTGCCAGCAGTTACTCATCCCTTACAATAGAAGCTTTCTTT CASSYSSLTIEAFF TRBJ1-1 TRBV6-5 NA NA
TGCGCCAGCAGCCTCCTTGCAGGGGGCAATCAGCCCCAGCATTTT CASSLLAGGNQPQHF TRBJ1-5 TRBV4-1 NA NA
TGTGCCAGCACTTGCCCCCCCATCAGGGCGGATGGCTACACCTTC CASTCPPIRADGYTF TRBJ1-2 TRBV21-1 NA NA
TGTGCCAGCAGTTCCGCACCAATCGACAATAACTATGGCTACACCTTC CASSSAPIDNNYGYTF TRBJ1-2 TRBV6-5 NA few
TGCGCCAGCAGCTATAGGACAGGGGGTAATGAAAAACTGTTTTTT CASSYRTGGNEKLFF TRBJ1-4 TRBV5-1 TRBD1 NA
TGCGCCAGCAGCTTGGCGGGGTCGCAAAACGGCGGCTACACCTTC CASSLAGSQNGGYTF TRBJ1-2 TRBV5-1 NA once
TGTGCCAGCAGCTTAGACGCGCCCGGGGGCAATGAGCAGTTCTTC CASSLDAPGGNEQFF TRBJ2-1 TRBV7-2 NA NA
TGTGCCACCAGCCTCGACGGGTTCTATGGCTACACCTTC CATSLDGFYGYTF TRBJ1-2 TRBV15 NA NA
TGTGCCAGTAGTATGTCCAGGGGGACAGATACGCAGTATTTT CASSMSRGTDTQYF TRBJ2-3 TRBV19 TRBD1 few
TGTGCCAGCAGCGTGTCAGGGAGGGTAAACTCTGGAAACACCATATATTTT CASSVSGRVNSGNTIYF TRBJ1-3 TRBV9 NA NA
TGCGCCAGCAGCCAAGATTTCCGCGCTAGCGGGTATACCTACGAGCAGTACTTC CASSQDFRASGYTYEQYF TRBJ2-7 TRBV4-1 TRBD2 NA
TGTGCCAGCAGTTCGACAGGGGGAGAGACCCAGTACTTC CASSSTGGETQYF TRBJ2-5 TRBV6-1 TRBD1 NA
TGTGCCAGCAGTTACAATGCCGGGAGCACAGATACGCAGTATTTT CASSYNAGSTDTQYF TRBJ2-3 TRBV6-5 NA NA
TGTGCCAGCTCACCATTGCAGGGAGAGACCCAGTACTTC CASSPLQGETQYF TRBJ2-5 TRBV18 NA NA
TGTGCCAGCTCACCACCGGGCAGTTCTCGCGGGGAGCTGTTTTTT CASSPPGSSRGELFF TRBJ2-2 TRBV18 NA NA
TGTGCCAGCAGTGGAGGGAGGTTGGAGACCCAGTACTTC CASSGGRLETQYF TRBJ2-5 TRBV6-6 NA NA
TGTGCCAGCAGGAAGGGACAGGGCAACACTGAAGCTTTCTTT CASRKGQGNTEAFF TRBJ1-1 TRBV6-5 TRBD1 NA
TGTGCCTGGAGGAGGGGGTCAGTAATCGGGAACACTGAAGCTTTCTTT CAWRRGSVIGNTEAFF TRBJ1-1 TRBV30 NA few
TGTGCCAGTAGTAACGACAGGGGCGATGAGCAGTTCTTC CASSNDRGDEQFF TRBJ2-1 TRBV19 TRBD1 NA
TGCGCCAGCAGTGAGCTGATGACACCGACGAACACCGGGGAGCTGTTTTTT CASSELMTPTNTGELFF TRBJ2-2 TRBV10-1 NA NA
TGTGCCAGCAGCCTTGTGGGGGAGCTGTTTTTT CASSLVGELFF TRBJ2-2 TRBV7-9 NA NA
TGTGCCAGCTCATCCGGACAACAGAATCAGCCCCAGCATTTT CASSSGQQNQPQHF TRBJ1-5 TRBV18 NA NA